This T cell receptor (beta chain) derives from a study of neoadjuvant anti-PD-1 for oral cavity cancer. These oral cavity squamous cell carcinomas were HPV-negative and locally advanced. Profiled with immunoSEQ multiplex PCR; TCRdb holds only in-frame clones, not every one. Counted here are about 12,000 clones, about 65% occurring once; the ten biggest clones make up about 2%. The study's findings and limits: PBMC Gini-index clonality exceeded responders' in non-responders post-nivolumab.

With respect to this clone: Antigen specificity is unknown.

Trimming stripped 5 bases from V and 4 bases from J, with 11 bases between. Germline V CDR1 and CDR2: MNHEY, SVGAGI. The CDR3 extends over 14 amino acids. The TCR originated in a person aged 35-79 years with oral cavity squamous cell carcinoma. The V and J genes are TRBV6-5 and TRBJ1-4; D remains unclear. Source: PBMCs, taken before nivolumab (anti-PD-1) treatment. This chain's CDR3 is CASSPHRDNEKLFF. Here the CDR3 DNA reads TGTGCCAGCAGTCCCCATCGAGATAATGAAAAACTGTTTTTT.